This paragraph reports one T cell receptor beta chain. A few counts support this clone. Base qualities are not at hand, and no much larger clone is one base apart. The data were obtained in a study of graft-versus-host responses after intestinal transplantation (dated by TCRdb to the early 2020s). Study-level background: The transplants that recipients received were multivisceral, liver-intestinal, or isolated intestinal. Anti-thymocyte globulin induction was given to all recipients, followed by maintenance tacrolimus and steroids for about 3 years. Bulk TCR-beta CDR3 sequencing was used to track graft-versus-host and host-versus-graft alloreactive T cell clones in the graft, circulation and bone marrow after intestinal transplantation. Alloreactive clones were identified by sequencing pre-transplant mixed lymphocyte reaction products and comparing them with unstimulated pre-transplant donor and recipient T cells. The cohort enrolled 20 to 30 intestinal transplant recipients, one of whom was a retransplant, and 3 patients without pretransplant specimens were excluded. A peak of at least 4% donor T cells among recipient peripheral blood mononuclear cells was the definition used for donor T cell macrochimerism. Samples from a few later patients were sequenced in-house on an Illumina MiSeq with MiXCR processing rather than by the commercial service. The investigation overall reported the following: Early after transplant, declines in HvG clones were associated with peak levels of circulating GvH clones. GvH clones were detected in recipient bone marrow, and some appeared earlier in ileal mucosa or blood, consistent with an intestinal mucosal origin. Patients with donor T cell macrochimerism had high GvH to HvG T cell clonal ratios in their allografts. Conclusions were limited by the relatively low number and heterogeneity of intestinal transplant patients.

For CDR1 and CDR2, the germline V gene lists LGHNA and YNFKEQ. Measured from the cysteine to the phenylalanine, the CDR3 is 12 residues long. Kept here is only the CDR3 DNA, which spans 36 bases and is read in frame from base 1. V loses 1 base, J loses 4 bases, and the germline ends lie 4 bases apart. Library method: the immunoSEQ multiplex PCR assay. For most patients, genomic DNA was isolated with the Qiagen DNeasy Blood and Tissue Kit and sent frozen to Adaptive Biotechnologies for TCR sequencing. For most patients, high-throughput TCR-beta CDR3 sequencing of genomic DNA was performed by Adaptive Biotechnologies. The authors processed their data as follows. TCR sequencing data were retrieved from Adaptive's ImmunoSEQ software for some 17 patients, whereas a few other patients were processed with MiXCR and VDJtools. To correct CD4 versus CD8 sorting errors, sequences present in both subsets at a frequency ratio below 5:1 were removed. CDR3 nucleotide sequences shared by donor and recipient were removed because the origin of these sequences could not be assigned. Alloreactive clones required at least 2-fold expansion over unstimulated cells and minimum CFSE-low frequency of 0.002% (template counts) or 0.001% (read counts). A clone was considered mappable if detected in the sequenced pre-transplant spleen, lymph node, or MLR CFSE-low populations of the donor or recipient. The cumulative frequency of alloreactive clones was calculated as a percentage of all sequences, weighted by copy number. Not all clones reach the TCRdb copy of this immuneACCESS table, which keeps in-frame sequences only. Checked studies attribute under half of the gap to unresolved V genes and leave the rest unexplained. The V and J calls and the clone size are those of that table, but D and trimming were determined from the DNA. The sample has roughly 20,000 clones on record, 50% to 70% of them singletons. Of the sample, just over 1% falls within the top ten clones.

The sample's time point label is to be understood as: cells obtained before transplantation from donor or recipient. In mixed lymphocyte reactions, some 200,000 CFSE-labeled pre-transplant responders were plated with some 200,000 irradiated violet-dye-labeled stimulators and cultured for 6 days. After the mixed lymphocyte reaction, proliferating CD3+CD4+CFSE-low and CD3+CD8+CFSE-low responder cells were FACS-sorted on a BD Influx sorter. The chain is encoded by TRBV4-2 joined to TRBJ1-2, with the D gene too uncertain to name. This receptor was identified in a human patient who received an intestinal transplant. Source: alloreactive CD4+ T cells from a mixed lymphocyte reaction culture, taken before intestinal transplant. Per the publication, the cell subset or site label means: CFSE-low proliferating T cells sorted from roughly six-day pre-transplant mixed lymphocyte reaction (GvH or HvG direction). The sequence in DNA is TGTGCCAGCAGCCAAGCCCTCTATGGCTACACCTTC. It codes for CASSQALYGYTF.